Included here is one T cell receptor beta chain sequence, with context. This clone's antigen is unknown. Nothing much larger sits one base from this clone, and base qualities are not available. TCRbeta CDR3 regions were amplified from genomic DNA by means of the immunoSEQ Assay, a bias-controlled multiplex PCR. Under the source paper's analysis protocol: Nucleated cell counts per sample were estimated from amplification of reference gene primers within the assay. To quantify the absolute abundance of each unique TCRbeta CDR3 rearrangement, sequence reads were collapsed and filtered. For each sample, productive Simpson clonality was calculated by taking the square root of Simpson's diversity index across productive rearrangements. TCRdb took this table from immuneACCESS and kept in-frame rearrangements with V and J called. Such tables lack part of the clones; where checked against another copy, unresolved V genes explain under half of the gap, and the rest is unexplained. V, J and clone size reflect that table, while D and trimming were determined from the DNA. Counted in this sample were 250,000 to 300,000 clones; about 91% of them appeared once. The ten top clones hold 6.9% of the sample.

The CDR3, from cysteine to phenylalanine, totals 16 residues. Here the CDR3 DNA is all that survives: 48 bases in frame from base 1. CDR1 MDHEN and CDR2 SYDVKM are derived from the germline V gene. Trimming takes 3 bases from V and 3 bases from J, and the germline ends sit 15 bases apart. Samples from volunteer blood donors who had recovered from COVID-19 were contributed by a second Seattle source. The collaborating institutions used their own protocols to collect whole blood in K2EDTA tubes. For TCRbeta analysis, collaborators shipped samples as frozen whole blood, isolated PBMCs, or DNA extracted from either of those sample types. The source of the sample is a study of blood T cell repertoires in COVID-19 (TCRdb year 2020). Study-level background: The collaborator samples originated in the United States, Italy and Spain and spanned the acute and convalescent phases of COVID-19. The material from the prospective study consisted of cDNA or gDNA derived from T cells, B-cell-depleted T cells, or PBMCs. Subjects who had been exposed to COVID-19, were actively infected with it, or had recovered from it provided the deeply sampled blood TCRbeta repertoires that made up the dataset. The repertoires were released in a freely available public database intended as a resource for research on the immune response to SARS-CoV-2. The samples were drawn from two sources: the first 160 participants of the ongoing ImmuneRACE study, and 950 to 1,500 subjects contributed by 6 global collaborators. A de-identified subject ID, COVID-19 status, age in years and sex were almost always included in the sample metadata. HLA class I and class II types, where available, came from metadata supplied by the sample provider rather than from assay-based typing.

On the study overall, not on this receptor specifically: Clinical and demographic metadata were provided uncurated, with the amount varying by source and participant.

Sequenced material: peripheral blood. The chain couples TRBV28 to TRBJ1-3; a tentative D call is TRBD1 (5 bases match). The sequence derives from a woman aged 25 to 39 who had recovered from COVID-19. The DNA sequence is given as TGTGCCAGCAGTTTTGCAGGGTTCATTGGTGGAAACACCATATATTTT. It codes for CASSFAGFIGGNTIYF.